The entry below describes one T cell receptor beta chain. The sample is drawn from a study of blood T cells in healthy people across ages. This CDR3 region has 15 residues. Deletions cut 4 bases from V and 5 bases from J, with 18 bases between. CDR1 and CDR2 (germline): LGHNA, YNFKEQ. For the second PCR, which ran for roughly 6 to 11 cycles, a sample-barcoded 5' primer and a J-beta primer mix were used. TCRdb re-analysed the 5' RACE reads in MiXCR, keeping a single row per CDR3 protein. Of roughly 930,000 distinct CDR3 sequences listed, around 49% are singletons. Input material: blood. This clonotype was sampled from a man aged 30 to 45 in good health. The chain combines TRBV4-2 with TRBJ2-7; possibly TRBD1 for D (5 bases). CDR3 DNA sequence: TGTGCCAGCAGCCGCCAGATCAGGGAAACCCACGAGCAGTACTTC. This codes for CASSRQIRETHEQYF.